The source of this TCR beta chain is a study of cytomegalovirus exposure and HLA in healthy donors. Primers: 60 Vbeta forward and 13 Jbeta reverse. Assay used: immunoSEQ multiplex PCR; TCRdb lists only in-frame clones, some missing. The sample contains fewer than 200,000 clones, roughly 85% of which appear only once. There were likely unrecorded immune exposures, though donors were nominally healthy when sampled. The germline gives CDR1 SQVTM, CDR2 ANQGSEA. The CDR3 consists of 14 residues. With 6 bases clipped from V and 6 bases from J, the junction kept 13 bases outside the gene matches. The sequencing input was PBMCs. The chain uses TRBV29-1 and TRBJ2-7; 8 bases line up with TRBD1. The TCR originated in a man aged 40-50 years in good health and CMV-seronegative. For the CDR3, the DNA is TGCAGCGTCCGCCCGACAGGGGTTTCATTCGAGCAGTACTTC. Translating it yields CSVRPTGVSFEQYF.